This T cell receptor (beta chain) was captured by sequencing in a study of T cell responses to AZD1222 COVID-19 vaccine. Whole-study context: Second-dose timings of about 4 or about 12 weeks were pooled. The study's findings and limits: Targeting of unmutated variant regions was reportedly seen in nearly half of spike-specific TCRs. Clonal diversity may have been underestimated, and the donors were mostly white British, with more females than males.

A remark on this clone: Its specificity is not known.

Generated by immunoSEQ multiplex PCR, the TCRdb table keeps only in-frame clones and is missing some. The profile shows 130,000 or so clones, 93% of them singletons. V was shortened by 2 bases and J by 9 bases, with 18 bases between the two germline ends. CDR1 is SGHRS, CDR2 YFSETQ, per germline. The CDR3 has 15 amino acids. The J gene is TRBJ2-1, the V gene TRBV5-1, with TRBD1 as a possible D gene (6 bases). Here the sequenced sample was peripheral blood, taken on day 0 of AZD1222 vaccination. The source of this sequence is an adult in good health. CDR3 nucleotides: TGCGCCAGCAGCTTCGTACAGGGTATACATTTTGAGCAGTTCTTC. Protein product: CASSFVQGIHFEQFF.